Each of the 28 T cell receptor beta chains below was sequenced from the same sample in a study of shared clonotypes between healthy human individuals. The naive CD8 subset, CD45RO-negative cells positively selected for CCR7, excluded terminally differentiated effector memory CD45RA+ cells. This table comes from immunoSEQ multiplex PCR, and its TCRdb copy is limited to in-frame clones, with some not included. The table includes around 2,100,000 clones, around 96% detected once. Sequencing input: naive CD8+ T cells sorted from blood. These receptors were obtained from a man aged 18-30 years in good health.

DNA of the CDR3: TGCGCCAGCAGCTTGGCCGGAGGGGGTGAAGCTTTCTTT. This encodes CASSLAGGGEAFF. The chain joins TRBV5-1 to TRBJ1-1, with D possibly being TRBD1 (6 bases). Trimming stripped 0 bases from V and 7 bases from J, with 10 bases between. The germline CDR1 and CDR2 sequences are SGHRS and YFSETQ. The CDR3 length is 13 residues.

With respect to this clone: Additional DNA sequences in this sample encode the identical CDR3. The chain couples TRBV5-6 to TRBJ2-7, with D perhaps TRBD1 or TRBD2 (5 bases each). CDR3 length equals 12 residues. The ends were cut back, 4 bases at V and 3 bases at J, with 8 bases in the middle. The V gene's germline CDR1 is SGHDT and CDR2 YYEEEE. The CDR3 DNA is TGTGCCAGCAGCCGGGGCAGCTACGAGCAGTACTTC. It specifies CASSRGSYEQYF. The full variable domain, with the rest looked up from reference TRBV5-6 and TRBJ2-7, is DAGVTQSPTHLIKTRGQQVTLRCSPKSGHDTVSWYQQALGQGPQFIFQYYEEEERQRGNFPDRFSGHQFPNYSSELNVNALLLGDSALYLCASSRGSYEQYFGPGTRLTVT.

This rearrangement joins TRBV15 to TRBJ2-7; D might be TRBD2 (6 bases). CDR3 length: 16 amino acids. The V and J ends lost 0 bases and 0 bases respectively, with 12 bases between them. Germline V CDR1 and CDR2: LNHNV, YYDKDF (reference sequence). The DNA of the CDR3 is TGTGCCACCAGCAGAGATTTGGAGGGAACCTCCTACGAGCAGTACTTC. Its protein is CATSRDLEGTSYEQYF.

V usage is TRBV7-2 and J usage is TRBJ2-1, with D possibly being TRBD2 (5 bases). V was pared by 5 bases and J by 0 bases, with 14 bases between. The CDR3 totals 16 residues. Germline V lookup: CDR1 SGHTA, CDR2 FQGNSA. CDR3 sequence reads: CASSLLPGNSYNEQFF. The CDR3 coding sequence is TGTGCCAGCAGCCTCCTTCCCGGGAACTCCTACAATGAGCAGTTCTTC.

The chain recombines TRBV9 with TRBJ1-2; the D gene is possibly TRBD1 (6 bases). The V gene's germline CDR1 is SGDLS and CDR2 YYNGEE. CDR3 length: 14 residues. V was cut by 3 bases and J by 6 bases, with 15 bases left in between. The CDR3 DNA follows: TGTGCCAGCAGCGCTGGCACAGGGACCCATGGCTACACCTTC. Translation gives CASSAGTGTHGYTF.

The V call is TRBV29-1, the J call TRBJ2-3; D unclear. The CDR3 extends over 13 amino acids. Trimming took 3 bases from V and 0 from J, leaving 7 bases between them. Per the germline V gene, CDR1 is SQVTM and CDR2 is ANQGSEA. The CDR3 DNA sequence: TGCAGCGTTGATAGATCAAGCACAGATACGCAGTATTTT. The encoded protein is CSVDRSSTDTQYF.

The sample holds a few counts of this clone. CDR3 amino acids: CASSPVGAGNSPLHF. Written as DNA, the CDR3 is TGTGCCAGCAGTCCGGTGGGGGCAGGGAACTCACCCCTCCACTTT. The rearrangement joins TRBV28 to TRBJ1-6; D is possibly TRBD1 (6 bases). The CDR3 loop spans 15 amino acids. The V and J ends lost 5 bases and 10 bases respectively, with 18 bases between them. Per the germline V gene, CDR1 is MDHEN and CDR2 is SYDVKM.

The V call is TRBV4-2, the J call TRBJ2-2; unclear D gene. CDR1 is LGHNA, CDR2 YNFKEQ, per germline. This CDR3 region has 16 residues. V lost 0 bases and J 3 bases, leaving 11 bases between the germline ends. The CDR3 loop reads CASSQDLEQYTGELFF. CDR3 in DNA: TGTGCCAGCAGCCAAGATTTGGAGCAGTACACCGGGGAGCTGTTTTTT.

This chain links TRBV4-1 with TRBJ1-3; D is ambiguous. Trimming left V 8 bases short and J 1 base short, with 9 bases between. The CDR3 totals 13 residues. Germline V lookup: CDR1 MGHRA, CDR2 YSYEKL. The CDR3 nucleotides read TGCGCCAGCCGAGCGAGTTCTGGAAACACCATATATTTT. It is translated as CASRASSGNTIYF.

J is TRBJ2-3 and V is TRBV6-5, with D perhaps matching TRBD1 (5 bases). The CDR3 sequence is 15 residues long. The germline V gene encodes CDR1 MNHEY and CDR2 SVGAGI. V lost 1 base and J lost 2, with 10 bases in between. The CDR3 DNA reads TGTGCCAGCAGTTACTTCCTAGGGGCCACAGATACGCAGTATTTT. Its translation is CASSYFLGATDTQYF.

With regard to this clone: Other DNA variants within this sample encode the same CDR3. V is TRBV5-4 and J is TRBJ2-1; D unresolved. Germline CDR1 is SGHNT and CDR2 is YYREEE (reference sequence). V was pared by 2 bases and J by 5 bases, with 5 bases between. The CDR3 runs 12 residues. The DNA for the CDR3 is TGTGCCAGCAGCTTCGGAGACAATGAGCAGTTCTTC. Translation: CASSFGDNEQFF.

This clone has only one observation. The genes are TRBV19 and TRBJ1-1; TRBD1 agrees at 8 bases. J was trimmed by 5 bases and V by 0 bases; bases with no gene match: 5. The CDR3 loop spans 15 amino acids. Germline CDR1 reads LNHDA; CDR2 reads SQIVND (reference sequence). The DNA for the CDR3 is TGTGCCAGTAGTATAGATCAGGGGGCAAGAACTGAAGCTTTCTTT. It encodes CASSIDQGARTEAFF. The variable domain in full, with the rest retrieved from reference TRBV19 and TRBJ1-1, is DGGITQSPKYLFRKEGQNVTLSCEQNLNHDAMYWYRQDPGQGLRLIYYSQIVNDFQKGDIAEGYSVSREKKESFPLTVTSAQKNPTAFYLCASSIDQGARTEAFFGQGTRLTVV.

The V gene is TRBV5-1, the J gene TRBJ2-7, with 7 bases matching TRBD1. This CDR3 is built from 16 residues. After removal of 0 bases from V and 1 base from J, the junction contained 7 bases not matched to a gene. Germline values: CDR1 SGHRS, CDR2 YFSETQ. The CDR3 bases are TGCGCCAGCAGCTTGGGTACGGGACAGAGATCCTACGAGCAGTACTTC. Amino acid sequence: CASSLGTGQRSYEQYF.

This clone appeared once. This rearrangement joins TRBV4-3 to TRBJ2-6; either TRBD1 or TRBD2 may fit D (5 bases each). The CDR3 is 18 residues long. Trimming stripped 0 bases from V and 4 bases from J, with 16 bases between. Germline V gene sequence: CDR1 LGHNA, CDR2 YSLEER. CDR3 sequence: CASSQESAGTEGANVLTF. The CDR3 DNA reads TGCGCCAGCAGCCAAGAGTCGGCAGGGACGGAGGGGGCCAACGTCCTGACTTTC.

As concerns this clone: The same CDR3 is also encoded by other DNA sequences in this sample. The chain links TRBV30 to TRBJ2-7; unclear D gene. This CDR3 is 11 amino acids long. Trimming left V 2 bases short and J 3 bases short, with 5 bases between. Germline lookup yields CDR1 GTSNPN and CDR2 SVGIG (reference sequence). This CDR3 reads CAWSSGYEQYF. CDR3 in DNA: TGTGCCTGGAGTTCCGGCTACGAGCAGTACTTC.

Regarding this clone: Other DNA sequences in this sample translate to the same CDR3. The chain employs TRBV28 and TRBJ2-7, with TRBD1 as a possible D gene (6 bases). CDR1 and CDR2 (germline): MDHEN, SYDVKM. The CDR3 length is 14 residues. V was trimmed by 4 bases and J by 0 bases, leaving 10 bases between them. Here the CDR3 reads CASSSRTASYEQYF. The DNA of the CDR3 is TGTGCCAGCAGTTCCCGGACAGCCTCCTACGAGCAGTACTTC.

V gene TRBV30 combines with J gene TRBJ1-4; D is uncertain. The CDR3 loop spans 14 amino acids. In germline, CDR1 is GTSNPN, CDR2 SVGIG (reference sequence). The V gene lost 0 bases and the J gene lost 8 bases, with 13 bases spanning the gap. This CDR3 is CAWSVRPMEEKLFF. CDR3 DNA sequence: TGTGCCTGGAGTGTACGCCCGATGGAGGAAAAACTGTTTTTT.

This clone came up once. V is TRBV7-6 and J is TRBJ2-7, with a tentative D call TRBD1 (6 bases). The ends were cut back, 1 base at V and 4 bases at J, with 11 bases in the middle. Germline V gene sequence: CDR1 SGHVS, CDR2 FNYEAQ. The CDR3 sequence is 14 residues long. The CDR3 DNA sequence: TGTGCCAGCAGCTTAGGATCAGGGGAATACGAGCAGTACTTC. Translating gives CASSLGSGEYEQYF.

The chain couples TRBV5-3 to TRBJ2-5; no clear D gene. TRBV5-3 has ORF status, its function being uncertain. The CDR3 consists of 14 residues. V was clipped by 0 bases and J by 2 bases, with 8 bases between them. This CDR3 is CARSLADGQETQYF. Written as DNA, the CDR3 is TGTGCCAGAAGCTTGGCGGACGGGCAAGAGACCCAGTACTTC.

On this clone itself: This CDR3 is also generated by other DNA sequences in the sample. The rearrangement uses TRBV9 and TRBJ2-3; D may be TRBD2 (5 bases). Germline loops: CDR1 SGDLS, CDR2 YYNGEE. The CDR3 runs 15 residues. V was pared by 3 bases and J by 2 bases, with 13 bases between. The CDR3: CASSAGLADTDTQYF. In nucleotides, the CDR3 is TGTGCCAGCAGCGCCGGACTGGCGGACACAGATACGCAGTATTTT.

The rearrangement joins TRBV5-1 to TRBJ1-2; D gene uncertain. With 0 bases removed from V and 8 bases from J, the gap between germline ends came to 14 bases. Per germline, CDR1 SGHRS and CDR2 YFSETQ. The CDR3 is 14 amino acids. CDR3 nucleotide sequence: TGCGCCAGCAGCTTGGAGCCGGGCCTTGGGGGCTACACCTTC. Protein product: CASSLEPGLGGYTF.

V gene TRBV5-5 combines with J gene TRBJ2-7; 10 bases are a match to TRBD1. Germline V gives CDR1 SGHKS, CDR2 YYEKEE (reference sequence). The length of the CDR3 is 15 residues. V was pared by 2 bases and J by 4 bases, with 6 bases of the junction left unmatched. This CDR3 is CASSFRTGGEYEQYF. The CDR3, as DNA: TGTGCCAGCAGCTTTCGGACAGGGGGAGAGTACGAGCAGTACTTC. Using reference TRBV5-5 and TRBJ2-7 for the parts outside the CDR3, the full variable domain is DAGVTQSPTHLIKTRGQQVTLRCSPISGHKSVSWYQQVLGQGPQFIFQYYEKEERGRGNFPDRFSARQFPNYSSELNVNALLLGDSALYLCASSFRTGGEYEQYFGPGTRLTVT.

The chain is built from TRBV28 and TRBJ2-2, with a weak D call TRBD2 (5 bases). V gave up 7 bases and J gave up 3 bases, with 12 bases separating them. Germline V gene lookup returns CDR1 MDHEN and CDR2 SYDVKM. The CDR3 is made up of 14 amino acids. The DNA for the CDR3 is TGTGCCAGCACCCCCATCGGGGACACCGGGGAGCTGTTTTTT. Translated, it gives CASTPIGDTGELFF.

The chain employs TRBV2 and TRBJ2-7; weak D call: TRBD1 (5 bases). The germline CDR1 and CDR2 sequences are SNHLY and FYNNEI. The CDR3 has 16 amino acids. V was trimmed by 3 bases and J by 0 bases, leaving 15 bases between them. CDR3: CASSEVLAGHSYEQYF. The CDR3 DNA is TGTGCCAGCAGTGAGGTCCTGGCAGGGCACTCCTACGAGCAGTACTTC.

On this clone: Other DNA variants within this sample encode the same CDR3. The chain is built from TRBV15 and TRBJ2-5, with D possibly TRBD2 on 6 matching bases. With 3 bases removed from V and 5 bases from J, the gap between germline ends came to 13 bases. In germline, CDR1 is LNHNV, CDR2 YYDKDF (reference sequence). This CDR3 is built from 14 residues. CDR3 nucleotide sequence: TGTGCCACCAGCAGGGGGGACTCCCAGGAGACCCAGTACTTC. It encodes CATSRGDSQETQYF.

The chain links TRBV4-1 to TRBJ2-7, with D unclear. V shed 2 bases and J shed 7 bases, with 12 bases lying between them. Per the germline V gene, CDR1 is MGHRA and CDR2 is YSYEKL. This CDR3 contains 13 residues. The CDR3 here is CASSQWGSGEQYF. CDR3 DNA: TGCGCCAGCAGCCAATGGGGTTCTGGGGAGCAGTACTTC.

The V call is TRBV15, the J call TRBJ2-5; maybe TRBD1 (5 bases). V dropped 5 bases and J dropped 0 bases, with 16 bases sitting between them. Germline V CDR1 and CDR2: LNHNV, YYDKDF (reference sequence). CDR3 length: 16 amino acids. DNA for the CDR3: TGTGCCACCAGCGGGGCCTTTGGGGAAGACCAAGAGACCCAGTACTTC. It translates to CATSGAFGEDQETQYF.

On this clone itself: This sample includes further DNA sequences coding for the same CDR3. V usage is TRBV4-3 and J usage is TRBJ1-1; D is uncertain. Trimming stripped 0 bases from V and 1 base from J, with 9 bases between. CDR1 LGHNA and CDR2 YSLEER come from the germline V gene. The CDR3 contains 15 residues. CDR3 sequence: CASSQDRAPNTEAFF. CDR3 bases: TGCGCCAGCAGCCAAGATAGGGCCCCGAACACTGAAGCTTTCTTT.